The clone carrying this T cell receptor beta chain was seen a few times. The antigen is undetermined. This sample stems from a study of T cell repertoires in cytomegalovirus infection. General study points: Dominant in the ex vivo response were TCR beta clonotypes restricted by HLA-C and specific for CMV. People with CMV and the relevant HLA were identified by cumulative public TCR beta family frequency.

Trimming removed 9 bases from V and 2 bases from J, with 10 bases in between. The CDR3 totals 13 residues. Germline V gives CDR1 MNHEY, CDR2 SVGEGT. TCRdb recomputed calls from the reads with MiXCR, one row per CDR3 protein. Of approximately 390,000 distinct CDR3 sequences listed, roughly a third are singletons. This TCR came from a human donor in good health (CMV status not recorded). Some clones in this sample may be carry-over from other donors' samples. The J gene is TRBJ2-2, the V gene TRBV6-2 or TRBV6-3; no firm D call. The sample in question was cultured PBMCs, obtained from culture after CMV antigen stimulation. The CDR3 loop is CASAASNTGELFF. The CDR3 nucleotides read TGTGCCAGTGCCGCCAGCAACACCGGGGAGCTGTTTTTT.